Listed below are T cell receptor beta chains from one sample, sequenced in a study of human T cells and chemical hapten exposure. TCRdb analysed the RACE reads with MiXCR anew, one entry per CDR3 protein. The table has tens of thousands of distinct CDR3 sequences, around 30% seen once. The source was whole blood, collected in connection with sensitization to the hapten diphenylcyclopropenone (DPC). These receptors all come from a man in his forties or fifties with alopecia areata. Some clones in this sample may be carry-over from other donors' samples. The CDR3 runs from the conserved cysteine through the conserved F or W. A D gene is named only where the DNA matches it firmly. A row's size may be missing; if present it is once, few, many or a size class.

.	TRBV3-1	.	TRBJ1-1	TGTGCCAGCAGCCTCCCGGGACGGTTGAACACTGAAGCTTTCTTT	CASSLPGRLNTEAFF
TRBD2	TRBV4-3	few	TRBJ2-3	TGCGCCAGCAGCCAAGAAGGGGTACTAGCGGGAGAGGGGGGCACAGATACGCAGTATTTT	CASSQEGVLAGEGGTDTQYF
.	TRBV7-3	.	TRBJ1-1	TGTGCCACCAGACGGCTCGACGGGACGGGTGAAGCTTTCTTT	CATRRLDGTGEAFF
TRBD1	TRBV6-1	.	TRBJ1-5	TGTGCCAGCAGGGACAGGGGGCCTCAGCCCCAGCATTTT	CASRDRGPQPQHF
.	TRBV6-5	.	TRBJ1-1	TGTGCCAGCAGCCTACTAGGGGAGAACACTGAAGCTTTCTTT	CASSLLGENTEAFF
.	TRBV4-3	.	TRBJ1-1	TGCGCCAGCAGCCAAGGGAGAAACACTGAAGCTTTCTTT	CASSQGRNTEAFF
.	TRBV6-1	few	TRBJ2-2	TGTGCCAGCACTACCGCCGGGGAGCTGTTTTTT	CASTTAGELFF
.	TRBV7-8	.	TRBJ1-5	TGTGCCAGCAGCATAGGGTCCGGGGGCGCGGGGAATCAGCCCCAGCATTTT	CASSIGSGGAGNQPQHF
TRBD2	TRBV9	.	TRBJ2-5	TGTGCCAGCAGCGTAGGGCTAGCGGCAGAGACCCAGTACTTC	CASSVGLAAETQYF
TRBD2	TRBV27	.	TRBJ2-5	TGTGCCAGCAGTTTAACTGCTCCTAGCGGGAGTCAGGAGACCCAGTACTTC	CASSLTAPSGSQETQYF
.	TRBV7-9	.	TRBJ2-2	TGTGCCAGCAGCTTTAAAAGGGGGACGGTGCACACCGGGGAGCTGTTTTTT	CASSFKRGTVHTGELFF
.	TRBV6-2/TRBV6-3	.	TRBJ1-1	TGTGCCAGCAGTTACAATCCCGCAGGTCGGGGGACTGAAGCTTTCTTT	CASSYNPAGRGTEAFF
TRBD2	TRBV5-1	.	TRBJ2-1	TGCGCCAGCAGCTTGGCGGGGACTAGCGGGAGCCTGCCTTACAATGAGCAGTTCTTC	CASSLAGTSGSLPYNEQFF
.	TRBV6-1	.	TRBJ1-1	TGTGCCAGCCTGGACAGAGCTAACACTGAAGCTTTCTTT	CASLDRANTEAFF
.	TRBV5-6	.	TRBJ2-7	TGTGCCAGCAGCTTGAGGGACCGACTCTACGAGCAGTACTTC	CASSLRDRLYEQYF
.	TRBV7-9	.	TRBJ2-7	TGTGCCAGCAGCCCGGGGACTGGGGAGCAGTACTTC	CASSPGTGEQYF
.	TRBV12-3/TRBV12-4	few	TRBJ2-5	TGTGCCACGGGGGCGACCGTAGAGACCCAGTACTTC	CATGATVETQYF
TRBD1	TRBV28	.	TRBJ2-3	TGTGCCAGCAGTCCATCCGGACAGGAGGCAGATACGCAGTATTTT	CASSPSGQEADTQYF
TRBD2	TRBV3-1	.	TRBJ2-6	TGTGCCAGCAGCCACCTCAGGACTAGCGGGAGGGCTTTCTCTGGGGCCAACGTCCTGACTTTC	CASSHLRTSGRAFSGANVLTF
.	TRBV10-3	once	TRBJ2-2	TGTGCCATCAGTGAGTCGGGCGGTTACACCGGGGAGCTGTTTTTT	CAISESGGYTGELFF
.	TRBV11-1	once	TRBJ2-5	TGTGCCAGCAGCCGGGTCAGGGGAGAGACCCAGTACTTC	CASSRVRGETQYF
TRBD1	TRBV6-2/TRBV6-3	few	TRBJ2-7	TGTGCCAGCAGTGCGGGACAGGGCCCCAGCGACGAGCAGTACTTC	CASSAGQGPSDEQYF
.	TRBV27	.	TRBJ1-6	TGTGCCAGCAGTTTCCGGGAGAATAATTCACCCCTCCACTTT	CASSFRENNSPLHF
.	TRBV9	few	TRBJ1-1	TGTGCCAGCAGCGTAACCGAGAACACTGAAGCTTTCTTT	CASSVTENTEAFF
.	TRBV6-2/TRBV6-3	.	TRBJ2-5	TGTGCCAGCAGTACCGACGGGGGAGAGACCCAGTACTTC	CASSTDGGETQYF
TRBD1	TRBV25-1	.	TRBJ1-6	TGTGCCAGCAGGCCCACAGGGGAGCGATCACCCCTCCACTTT	CASRPTGERSPLHF
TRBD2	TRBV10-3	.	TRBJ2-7	TGTGCCATCAGTGGTAAACTAGCGGGTCGCTACGAGCAGTACTTC	CAISGKLAGRYEQYF
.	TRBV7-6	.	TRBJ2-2	TGTGCCAGCAGCTTAGTCCAGGCCACGGGGACCGGGGAGCTGTTTTTT	CASSLVQATGTGELFF
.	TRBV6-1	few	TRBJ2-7	TGTGCCAGCAGTGAAGATGGCCGGGACAAGCCTTTTTACGAGCAGTACTTC	CASSEDGRDKPFYEQYF
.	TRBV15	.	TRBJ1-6	TGTGCCACCAGCGACAGGCCTAATTCACCCCTCCACTTT	CATSDRPNSPLHF
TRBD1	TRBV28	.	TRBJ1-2	TGTGCCAGCACTATTAGGGGGCGCGTTGGCTACACCTTC	CASTIRGRVGYTF
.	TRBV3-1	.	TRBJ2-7	TGTGCCAGCAGCTCAGGACCCCTCTACGAGCAGTACTTC	CASSSGPLYEQYF
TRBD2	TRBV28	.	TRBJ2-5	TGTGCCAGCAGAAGCGGGAGCCACACAGAGACCCAGTACTTC	CASRSGSHTETQYF
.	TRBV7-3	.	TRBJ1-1	TGTGCCAGCAGCCCCCACAAGAACACTGAAGCTTTCTTT	CASSPHKNTEAFF
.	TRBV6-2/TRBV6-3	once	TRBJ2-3	TGTGCCAGCAGTTACCGGCTGGGCACAGATACGCAGTATTTT	CASSYRLGTDTQYF
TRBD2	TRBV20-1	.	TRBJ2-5	TGCAGTGCTCCCTTAGCGGGAGGGTCGGAGACCCAGTACTTC	CSAPLAGGSETQYF
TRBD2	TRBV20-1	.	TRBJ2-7	TGCAGTGCATACCCTCTAGCGGGTGGGAGTCACGAGCAGTACTTC	CSAYPLAGGSHEQYF
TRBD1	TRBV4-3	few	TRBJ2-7	TGCGCCAGCAGCACGGGACAGAGCTCCTACGAGCAGTACTTC	CASSTGQSSYEQYF
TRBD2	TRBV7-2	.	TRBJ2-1	TGTGCCAGCAGCTTAGAGGATCCGGGACTAGCGGGCGGAAGTGACAATGAGCAGTTCTTC	CASSLEDPGLAGGSDNEQFF
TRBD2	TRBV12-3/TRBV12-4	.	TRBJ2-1	TGTGCCAGCAGTGCGCGGACTAGCGGGAGTAGCAATGAGCAGTTCTTC	CASSARTSGSSNEQFF
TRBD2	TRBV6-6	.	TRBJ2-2	TGTGCCAGCAGTCCAGGACTAGCGGGAGTAAAGACCGGGGAGCTGTTTTTT	CASSPGLAGVKTGELFF